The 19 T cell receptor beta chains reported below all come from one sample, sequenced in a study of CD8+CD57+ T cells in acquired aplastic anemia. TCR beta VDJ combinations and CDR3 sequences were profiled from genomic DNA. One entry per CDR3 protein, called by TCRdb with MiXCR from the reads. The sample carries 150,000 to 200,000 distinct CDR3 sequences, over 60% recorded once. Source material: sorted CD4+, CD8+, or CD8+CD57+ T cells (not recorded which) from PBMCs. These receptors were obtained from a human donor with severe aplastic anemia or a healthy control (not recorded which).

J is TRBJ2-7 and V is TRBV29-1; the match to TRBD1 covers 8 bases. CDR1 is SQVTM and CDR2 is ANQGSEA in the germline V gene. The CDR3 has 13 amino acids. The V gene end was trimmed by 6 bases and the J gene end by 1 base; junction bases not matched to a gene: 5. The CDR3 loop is CSVLGTGSYEQYF. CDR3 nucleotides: TGCAGCGTCCTAGGGACAGGATCCTACGAGCAGTACTTC.

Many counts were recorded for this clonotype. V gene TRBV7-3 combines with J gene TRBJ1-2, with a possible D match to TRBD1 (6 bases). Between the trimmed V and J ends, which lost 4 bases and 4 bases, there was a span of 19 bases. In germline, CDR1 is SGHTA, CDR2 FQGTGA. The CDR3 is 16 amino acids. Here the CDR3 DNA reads TGTGCCAGCAGCTCAGAACACCAAGGGGGAATCTATGGCTACACCTTC. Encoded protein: CASSSEHQGGIYGYTF.

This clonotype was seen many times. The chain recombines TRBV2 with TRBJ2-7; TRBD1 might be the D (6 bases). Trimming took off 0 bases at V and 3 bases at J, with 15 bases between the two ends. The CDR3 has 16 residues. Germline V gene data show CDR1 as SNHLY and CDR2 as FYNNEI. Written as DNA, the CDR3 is TGTGCCAGCAGTGAAGCGTTGGGGGCTGGGGTCTACGAGCAGTACTTC. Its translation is CASSEALGAGVYEQYF.

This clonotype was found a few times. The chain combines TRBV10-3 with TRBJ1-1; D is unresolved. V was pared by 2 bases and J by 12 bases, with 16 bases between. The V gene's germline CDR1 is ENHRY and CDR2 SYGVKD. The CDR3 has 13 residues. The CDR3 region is CAISEPDVAVPFF. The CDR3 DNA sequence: TGTGCCATCAGTGAGCCCGACGTAGCGGTCCCTTTCTTT.

The CDR3, as DNA: TGTGCCATCAGTGAGCGCGGGAGCATCCACGAGCAGTACTTC. Translation: CAISERGSIHEQYF. The J gene is TRBJ2-7, the V gene TRBV10-3; TRBD2 matches at 7 bases. Germline values: CDR1 ENHRY, CDR2 SYGVKD. Trimming cost V 2 bases and J 5 bases; bases outside gene matches: 6. This CDR3 is 14 amino acids long.

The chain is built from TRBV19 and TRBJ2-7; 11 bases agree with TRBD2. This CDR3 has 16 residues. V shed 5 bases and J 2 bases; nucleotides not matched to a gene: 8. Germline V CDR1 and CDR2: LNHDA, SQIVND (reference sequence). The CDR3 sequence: CASSFELAGGTYEQYF. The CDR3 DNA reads TGTGCCAGTAGTTTCGAGCTAGCGGGAGGTACCTACGAGCAGTACTTC.

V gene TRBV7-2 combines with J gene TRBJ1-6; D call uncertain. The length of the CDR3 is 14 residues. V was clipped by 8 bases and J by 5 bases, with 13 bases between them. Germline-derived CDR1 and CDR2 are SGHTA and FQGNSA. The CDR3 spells CASSPGRNNSPLHF. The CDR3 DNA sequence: TGTGCCAGCTCCCCAGGACGGAATAATTCACCCCTCCACTTT.

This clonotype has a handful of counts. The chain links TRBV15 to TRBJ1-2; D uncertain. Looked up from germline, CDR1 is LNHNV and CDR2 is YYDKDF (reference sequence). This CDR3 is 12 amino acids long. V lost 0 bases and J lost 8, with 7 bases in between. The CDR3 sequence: CATSRDSRGYTF. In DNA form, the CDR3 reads TGTGCCACCAGCAGAGATAGCCGAGGCTACACCTTC.

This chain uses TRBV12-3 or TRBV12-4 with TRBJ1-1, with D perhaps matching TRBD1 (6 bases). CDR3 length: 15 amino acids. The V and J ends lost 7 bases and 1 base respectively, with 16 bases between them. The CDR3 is CASKPTGQKNTEAFF. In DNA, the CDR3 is TGTGCCAGCAAACCCACCGGACAGAAGAACACTGAAGCTTTCTTT.

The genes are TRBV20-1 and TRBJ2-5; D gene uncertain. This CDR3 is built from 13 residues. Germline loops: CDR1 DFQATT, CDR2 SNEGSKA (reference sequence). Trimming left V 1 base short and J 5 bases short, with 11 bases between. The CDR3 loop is CSARVTPQETQYF. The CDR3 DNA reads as TGCAGTGCTAGAGTGACGCCCCAGGAGACCCAGTACTTC.

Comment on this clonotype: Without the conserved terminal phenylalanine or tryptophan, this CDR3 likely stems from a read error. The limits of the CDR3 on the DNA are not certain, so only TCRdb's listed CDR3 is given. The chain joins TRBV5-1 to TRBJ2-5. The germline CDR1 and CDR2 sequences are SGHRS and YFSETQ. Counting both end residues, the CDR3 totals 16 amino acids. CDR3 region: CASSYRPADIQETPYL.

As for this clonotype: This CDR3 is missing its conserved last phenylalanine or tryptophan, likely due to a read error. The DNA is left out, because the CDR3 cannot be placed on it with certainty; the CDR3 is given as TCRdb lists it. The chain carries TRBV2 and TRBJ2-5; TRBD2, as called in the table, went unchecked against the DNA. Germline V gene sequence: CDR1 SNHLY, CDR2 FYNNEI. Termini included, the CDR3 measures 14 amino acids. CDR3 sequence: CASSQDTSGIGWNT.

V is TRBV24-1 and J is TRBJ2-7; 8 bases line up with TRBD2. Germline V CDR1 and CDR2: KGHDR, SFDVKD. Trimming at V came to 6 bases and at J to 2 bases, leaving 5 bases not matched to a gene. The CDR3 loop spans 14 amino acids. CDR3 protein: CATSPSGLTYEQYF. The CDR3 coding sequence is TGTGCCACCAGTCCTAGCGGGCTCACCTACGAGCAGTACTTC.

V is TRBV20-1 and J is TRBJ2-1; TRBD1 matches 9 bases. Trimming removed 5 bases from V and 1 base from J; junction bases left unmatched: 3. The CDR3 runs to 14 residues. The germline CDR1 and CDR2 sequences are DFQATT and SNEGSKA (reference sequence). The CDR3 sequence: CSAPQGASYNEQFF. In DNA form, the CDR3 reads TGCAGTGCTCCACAGGGGGCTTCCTACAATGAGCAGTTCTTC.

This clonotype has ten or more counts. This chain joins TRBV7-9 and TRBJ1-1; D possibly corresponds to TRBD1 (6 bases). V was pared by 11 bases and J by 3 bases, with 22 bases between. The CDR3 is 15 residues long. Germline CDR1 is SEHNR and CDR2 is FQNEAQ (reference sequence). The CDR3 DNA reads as TGTGCCGGATCTAGCCTGACAGGACTTTACACTGAAGCTTTCTTT. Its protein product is CAGSSLTGLYTEAFF.

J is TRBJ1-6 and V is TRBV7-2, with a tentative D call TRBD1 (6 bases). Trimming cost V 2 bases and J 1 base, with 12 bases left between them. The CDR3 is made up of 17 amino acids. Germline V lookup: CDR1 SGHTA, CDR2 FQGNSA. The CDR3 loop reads CASSLSSGQSYNSPLHF. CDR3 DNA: TGTGCCAGCAGCTTATCGTCCGGACAGTCCTATAATTCACCCCTCCACTTT.

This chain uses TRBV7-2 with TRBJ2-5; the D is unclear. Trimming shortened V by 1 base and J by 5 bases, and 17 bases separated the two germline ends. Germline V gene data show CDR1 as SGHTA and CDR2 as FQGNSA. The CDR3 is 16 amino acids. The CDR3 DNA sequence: TGTGCCAGCAGCTTAGTCGGTTTATGGAACGGGGAGACCCAGTACTTC. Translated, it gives CASSLVGLWNGETQYF.

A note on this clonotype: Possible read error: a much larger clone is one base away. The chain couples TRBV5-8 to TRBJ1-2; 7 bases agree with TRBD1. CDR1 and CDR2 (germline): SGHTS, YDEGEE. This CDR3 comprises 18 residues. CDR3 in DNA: TGTGCCAGCAGCCAAATTATCCGGGACAGCGATTCTAACTATGTCTACACCTTC. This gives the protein CASSQIIRDSDSNYVYTF.

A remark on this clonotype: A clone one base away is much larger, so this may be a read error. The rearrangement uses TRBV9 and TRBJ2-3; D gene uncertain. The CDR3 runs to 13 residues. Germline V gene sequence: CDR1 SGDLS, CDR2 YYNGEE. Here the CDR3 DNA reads TGTGCCAGCAGCACTCCTCCCGCAGATACGCATTATTTT. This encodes CASSTPPADTHYF.